Reported below is one T cell receptor (beta chain). The antigen remains unidentified. The CDR3 length is 13 residues. Germline CDR1 SGHTA, CDR2 FQGNSA. Trimming removed 1 base from V and 5 bases from J, with 8 bases in between. The data were obtained in a study of blood T cells in healthy people across ages. Study-wide results and limits: Naive CD4+ cells and diversity were both higher in long-lived donors than in aged donors.

With a J-beta primer mix and a sample-barcoded 5' primer, a second PCR ran 7 to 11 cycles. Researchers report that a template-switch adaptor with 12 random nucleotides tagged each cDNA molecule. Each of the samples gave a minimum of 2.5 million paired-end reads that contained CDR3. TCRdb re-called the 5' RACE reads with MiXCR, one entry per CDR3 protein. The table lists about 650,000 distinct CDR3 sequences, 52% of them singletons. Sequences were obtained from blood. The TCR comes from a woman older than 75 in good health. The rearrangement uses TRBV7-2 and TRBJ1-2; D gene uncertain. The CDR3 sequence: CASSLEDRYGYTF. Written as DNA, the CDR3 is TGTGCCAGCAGCTTAGAAGATCGATATGGCTACACCTTC. Looking up the rest from reference TRBV7-2 and TRBJ1-2 gives the full variable domain: GAGVSQSPSNKVTEKGKDVELRCDPISGHTALYWYRQSLGQGLEFLIYFQGNSAPDKSGLPSDRFSAERTGGSVSTLTIQRTQQEDSAVYLCASSLEDRYGYTFGSGTRLTVV.